The clone carrying this T cell receptor (beta chain) appeared many times. The entry originates in a study of neurological immune-mediated disorders. Every sequencing run gave over 160 million TCR-beta sequences, taken from 15-18 subjects. Each CDR3 protein is one row after TCRdb ran MiXCR on the 5' RACE reads. The sample records roughly 89,000 distinct CDR3 sequences, 2.6% being singletons. This receptor was identified in a woman between 25 and 40 years old with multiple sclerosis. The source material was PBMCs.

The CDR3 region has the DNA TGTGCCAGCAGCGCGGGACAATCTAAGGGCTACACCTTC. Protein: CASSAGQSKGYTF. The chain links TRBV5-6 to TRBJ1-2; possible D gene TRBD1, 6 bases. Germline-derived CDR1 and CDR2 are SGHDT and YYEEEE. The CDR3 runs to 13 residues. Trimming took 4 bases from V and 8 from J, leaving 15 bases between them. Based on the CDR3 plus reference TRBV5-6 and TRBJ1-2, the full variable domain is DAGVTQSPTHLIKTRGQQVTLRCSPKSGHDTVSWYQQALGQGPQFIFQYYEEEERQRGNFPDRFSGHQFPNYSSELNVNALLLGDSALYLCASSAGQSKGYTFGSGTRLTVV.